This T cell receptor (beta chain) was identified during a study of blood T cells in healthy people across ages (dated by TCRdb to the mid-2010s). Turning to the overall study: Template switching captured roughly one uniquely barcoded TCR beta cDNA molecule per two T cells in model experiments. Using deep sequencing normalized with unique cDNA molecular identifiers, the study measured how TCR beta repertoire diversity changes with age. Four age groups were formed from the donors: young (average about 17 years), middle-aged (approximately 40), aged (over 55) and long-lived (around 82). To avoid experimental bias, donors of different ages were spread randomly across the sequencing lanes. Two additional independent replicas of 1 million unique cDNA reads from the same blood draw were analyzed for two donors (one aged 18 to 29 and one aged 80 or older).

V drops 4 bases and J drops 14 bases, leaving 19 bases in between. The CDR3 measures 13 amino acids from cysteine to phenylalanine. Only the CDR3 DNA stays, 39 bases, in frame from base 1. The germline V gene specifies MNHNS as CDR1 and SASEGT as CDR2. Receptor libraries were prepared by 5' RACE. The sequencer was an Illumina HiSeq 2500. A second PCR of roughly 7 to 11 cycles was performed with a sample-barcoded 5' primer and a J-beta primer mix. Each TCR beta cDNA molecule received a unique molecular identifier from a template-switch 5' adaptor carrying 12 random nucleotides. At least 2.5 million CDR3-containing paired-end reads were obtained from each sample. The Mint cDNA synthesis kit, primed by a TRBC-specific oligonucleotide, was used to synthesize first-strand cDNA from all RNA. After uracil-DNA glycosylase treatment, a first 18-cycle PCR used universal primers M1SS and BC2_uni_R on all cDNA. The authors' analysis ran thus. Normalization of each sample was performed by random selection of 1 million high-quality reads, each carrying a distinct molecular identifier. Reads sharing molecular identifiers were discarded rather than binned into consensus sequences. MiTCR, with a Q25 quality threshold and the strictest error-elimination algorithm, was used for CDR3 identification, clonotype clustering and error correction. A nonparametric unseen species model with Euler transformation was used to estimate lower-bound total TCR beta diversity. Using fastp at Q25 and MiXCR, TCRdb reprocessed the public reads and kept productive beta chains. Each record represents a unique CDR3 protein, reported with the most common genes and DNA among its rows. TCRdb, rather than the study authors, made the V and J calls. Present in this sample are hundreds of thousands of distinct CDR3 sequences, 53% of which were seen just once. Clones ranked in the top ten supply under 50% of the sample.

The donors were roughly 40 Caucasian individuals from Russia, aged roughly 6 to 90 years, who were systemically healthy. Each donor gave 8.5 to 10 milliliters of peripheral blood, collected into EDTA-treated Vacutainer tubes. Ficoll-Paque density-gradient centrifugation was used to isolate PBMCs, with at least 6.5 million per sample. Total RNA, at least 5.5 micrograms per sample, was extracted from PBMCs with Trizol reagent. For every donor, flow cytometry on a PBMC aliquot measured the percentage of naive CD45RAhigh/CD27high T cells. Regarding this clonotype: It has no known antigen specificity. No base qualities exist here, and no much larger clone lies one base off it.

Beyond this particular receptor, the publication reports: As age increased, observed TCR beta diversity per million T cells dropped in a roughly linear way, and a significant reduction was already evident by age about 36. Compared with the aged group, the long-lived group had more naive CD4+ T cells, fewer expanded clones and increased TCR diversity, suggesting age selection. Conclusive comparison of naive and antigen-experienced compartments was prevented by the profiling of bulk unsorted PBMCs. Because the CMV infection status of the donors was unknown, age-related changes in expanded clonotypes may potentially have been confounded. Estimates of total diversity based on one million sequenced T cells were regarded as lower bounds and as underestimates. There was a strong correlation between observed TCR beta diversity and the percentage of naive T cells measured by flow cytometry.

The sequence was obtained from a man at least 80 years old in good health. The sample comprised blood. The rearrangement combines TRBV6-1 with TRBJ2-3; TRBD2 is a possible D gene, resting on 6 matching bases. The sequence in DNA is TGTGCCAGCAGTGCCAAACGGGGGTTTACGACGTATTTT. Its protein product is CASSAKRGFTTYF.